Below, 26 T cell receptor beta chains from the same sample are listed, as sequenced in a study of tumor-infiltrating lymphocytes in primary liver carcinoma. Total RNA (around 0.45 ug) served as template for TCR beta cDNA synthesis primed by a constant-region primer. A slightly modified ARM-PCR protocol with three nested multiplex PCR rounds produced these TCR beta libraries. Rounds one and two of PCR, each of roughly 10 cycles, were primed with TRBV1-TRBV30 forward primers and a C-beta reverse primer. MiXCR was run by TCRdb on the multiplex PCR reads, yielding one entry per CDR3 protein. Here the sample spans tens of thousands of distinct CDR3 sequences, over 60% being singletons. Without any cell sorting, roughly 20-32 mg of bulk tissue yielded co-extracted RNA and DNA. Sequencing input: liver tumor tissue from sampling region 4. Subset indicated: tumor region T4, right-lateral pole. The receptors derive from a man in his forties with primary liver carcinoma and hepatitis B virus infection.

V usage is TRBV29-1 and J usage is TRBJ2-3, with a possible D match to TRBD1 (6 bases). Germline V gene data show CDR1 as SQVTM and CDR2 as ANQGSEA. V was pared by 3 bases and J by 4 bases, with 14 bases between. This CDR3 contains 14 residues. The CDR3 region has the DNA TGCAGCGTTGAGGGTAGGGGGAATGCAGATACGCAGTATTTT. It specifies CSVEGRGNADTQYF.

V gene TRBV6-5 combines with J gene TRBJ2-3; 9 bases align to TRBD1. Losses at the gene ends were 6 bases for V and 10 bases for J; bases not matched to a gene: 17. In germline, CDR1 is MNHEY, CDR2 SVGAGI. There are 16 residues in the CDR3. CDR3 sequence (DNA): TGTGCCAGCAGAACGGATGGGGACAGGGTCTATCATTCGCAGTATTTT. Its protein product is CASRTDGDRVYHSQYF.

Remarks on this clonotype: A read error may produce the germline difference seen at one junction end. The V and J genes are TRBV6-1 and TRBJ1-5; tentative D call: TRBD1 (6 bases). There are 15 residues in the CDR3. Germline loops: CDR1 MNHNS, CDR2 SASEGT. In DNA, the CDR3 is TGTGCCAACAGTGAATACCAGGGGAGAGGACAGCCCCGGCATTTT. This translates into CANSEYQGRGQPRHF.

This clonotype has only one observation. A read error may be the cause here, since a much bigger clone is one base away. J is TRBJ2-7 and V is TRBV7-9; possible D gene TRBD2, 6 bases. CDR1 and CDR2 (germline): SEHNR, FQNEAQ (reference sequence). The CDR3 covers 15 residues. CDR3 nucleotide sequence: TGTGGCAGCAGCTCGACAAAGCGGGTCTCCTACGAGCAGTACTTC. This gives the protein CGSSSTKRVSYEQYF.

Points on this clonotype: This clone may be a read error of a much larger clone one base away. The CDR3 region is CSVATSGRSGEQYF. CDR3 DNA: TGCAGCGTCGCGACTAGCGGGAGGTCTGGGGAGCAGTACTTC. This chain joins TRBV29-1 and TRBJ2-7, with 13 nucleotides matching TRBD2. The CDR3 is 14 residues long. V lost 6 bases to trimming and J lost 7 bases; unmatched junction nucleotides: 9. Germline CDR1 reads SQVTM; CDR2 reads ANQGSEA.

Comments on this clonotype: Mismatch with germline at one junction end may stem from a read error. The rearrangement links TRBV11-2 to TRBJ2-5; D unresolved. Germline CDR1 reads SGHAT; CDR2 reads FQNNGV. The CDR3 extends over 13 amino acids. CDR3 sequence: CLSSLVLEETQYF. CDR3 DNA: TGCCTCAGCAGCTTAGTTCTGGAAGAGACCCAGTACTTC. The full variable domain, in which reference TRBV11-2 and TRBJ2-5 provide the parts outside the CDR3, is EAGVAQSPRYKIIEKRQSVAFWCNPISGHATLYWYQQILGQGPKLLIQFQNNGVVDDSQLPKDRFSAERLKGVDSTLKIQPAKLEDSAVYLCLSSLVLEETQYFGPGTRLLVL.

The rearrangement joins TRBV12-3 or TRBV12-4 to TRBJ1-2; tentatively, D is TRBD1 (5 bases). Trimming cost V 8 bases and J 4 bases, with 14 bases left between them. CDR3 size: 13 residues. The CDR3 spells CASGRRDAYGYTF. The CDR3 DNA is TGTGCCAGCGGTCGCAGGGATGCCTATGGCTACACCTTC.

This clonotype was seen only a few times. The junction shows a germline mismatch at one end, possibly a read error. The chain has TRBV12-3 or TRBV12-4 and TRBJ2-1; unclear D gene. This CDR3 has 15 amino acids. In DNA form, the CDR3 reads TGTGCCGGCAGTTCCTGGGGTAGCTCCTACAATGAGCAGTTCTTC. Translation gives CAGSSWGSSYNEQFF.

The V gene is TRBV12-3 or TRBV12-4, the J gene TRBJ2-5; 7 nucleotides align to TRBD2. The CDR3 is 13 residues long. Trimming cost V 7 bases and J 4 bases; bases outside gene matches: 6. CDR3 residues: CASNRSGAETQYF. The CDR3 DNA sequence: TGTGCCAGCAACCGAAGCGGGGCAGAGACCCAGTACTTC.

As concerns this clonotype: One junction end disagrees with the germline gene, perhaps due to a read error. The chain combines TRBV27 with TRBJ1-6; D is ambiguous. The CDR3 has 13 amino acids. CDR1 and CDR2 (germline): MNHEY, SMNVEV (reference sequence). The CDR3 is CASSLSRDSSLHF. The CDR3 region has the DNA TGTGCCAGCAGTTTATCACGGGATTCATCCCTCCACTTT.

The sample holds a few counts of this clonotype. Just one base apart from a much larger clone, this may be a read error. The rearrangement joins TRBV5-1 to TRBJ2-1; D call uncertain. CDR1 is SGHRS, CDR2 YFSETQ, per germline. The CDR3 runs to 12 residues. The CDR3 reads CANSSAIKEQFF. The CDR3 DNA follows: TGCGCCAACAGCTCAGCAATCAAAGAGCAGTTCTTC.

In the case of this clonotype: The junction departs from the called germline gene at one end, perhaps through a read error. This rearrangement joins TRBV6-5 to TRBJ2-7, with TRBD2 identical over 8 bases. This CDR3 spans 15 amino acids. From germline, CDR1 is MNHEY and CDR2 SVGAGI. CDR3 coding DNA: TGTGCCAGCAGAAAGGGACGGGGGGGGCCCTACGAGCAATACTTC. It encodes CASRKGRGGPYEQYF.

The V call is TRBV11-2, the J call TRBJ2-7; maybe TRBD2 (5 bases). CDR3 size: 15 residues. Looked up from germline, CDR1 is SGHAT and CDR2 is FQNNGV. With 11 bases removed from V and 6 bases from J, the gap between germline ends came to 26 bases. The CDR3 loop is CAYSLEYGISGEQYF. CDR3 nucleotide sequence: TGTGCCTACAGCTTAGAGTACGGGATCTCTGGCGAGCAGTACTTC.

A word on this clonotype: An end of the junction differs from the germline gene, which may be a read error. The chain uses TRBV11-1 and TRBJ2-7; TRBD1 is a possible D gene (7 bases). The CDR3 has 15 amino acids. Germline assignment: CDR1 SGHAT and CDR2 FQDESV (reference sequence). CDR3 sequence reads: CTSSYGQAEDYERYF. The CDR3 nucleotides are TGTACCAGCAGCTACGGACAGGCGGAGGACTACGAGCGGTACTTC.

Points on this clonotype: This may stem from a read error, because a much larger clone lies one nucleotide away. This likely comes from a read error, as the CDR3 has no conserved phenylalanine or tryptophan at its end. CDR3 sequence reads: CSVLRTDSNTEAFI. The CDR3 DNA reads as TGCAGCGTTCTTCGGACAGACAGCAACACTGAAGCTTTCATT. This chain connects TRBV29-1 to TRBJ1-1; tentatively, D is TRBD1 (6 bases). Germline assignment: CDR1 SQVTM and CDR2 ANQGSEA. The CDR3 is 14 amino acids. V gave up 5 bases and J gave up 2 bases, with 15 bases separating them.

As regards this clonotype: No conserved phenylalanine or tryptophan ends this CDR3, so it is likely a read error. This chain joins TRBV28 and TRBJ1-5; D is possibly TRBD1 (6 bases). Germline V lookup: CDR1 MDHEN, CDR2 SYDVKM. The CDR3 covers 14 residues. Trimming shortened V by 6 bases and J by 6 bases, and 15 bases separated the two germline ends. CDR3: CASRLTGSTQPQHY. CDR3 nucleotide sequence: TGTGCCAGCAGGCTCACAGGGTCGACTCAGCCCCAGCATTAT.

A word on this clonotype: Mismatch with germline at one junction end may stem from a read error. V gene TRBV11-2 combines with J gene TRBJ2-5; perhaps TRBD1 as D (5 bases). Germline V gene data show CDR1 as SGHAT and CDR2 as FQNNGV. The CDR3 covers 16 residues. CDR3 sequence reads: CASSLRALEGQKTRYF. The CDR3 DNA reads as TGTGCCAGCAGCTTACGGGCTTTGGAAGGACAAAAGACCCGGTACTTC.

This clonotype came up a few times. A much more abundant neighbour one base away suggests this may be a read error. The J gene is TRBJ1-2, the V gene TRBV11-2, with D unclear. CDR3 length equals 13 residues. Germline V gene data show CDR1 as SGHAT and CDR2 as FQNNGV. The CDR3: CASRLDGNYGYTF. The CDR3 DNA reads TGTGCCAGCCGCTTAGATGGAAACTATGGCTACACCTTC.

The J gene is TRBJ2-1, the V gene TRBV20-1; 12 nucleotides agree with TRBD2. There are 18 residues in the CDR3. The junction had 16 bases not matched to a gene; V was cut back by 4 bases and J by 6 bases. Germline V gene sequence: CDR1 DFQATT, CDR2 SNEGSKA (reference sequence). CDR3 nucleotide sequence: TGCAGTGCTACGAGGACTAGCGGGACCAAGTCCTACTGCAATGAGCAGTTCTTC. It encodes CSATRTSGTKSYCNEQFF.

Note on this clonotype: The CDR3 does not end in the conserved phenylalanine or tryptophan, so this is likely a read error. The chain combines TRBV11-2 with TRBJ2-7, with 11 bases fitting TRBD1. The CDR3 runs to 14 residues. Germline V CDR1 and CDR2: SGHAT, FQNNGV. The CDR3 loop is CVSSRTGGPYEQYL. CDR3 nucleotide sequence: TGTGTCAGCAGCCGGACAGGGGGCCCCTACGAGCAGTACCTC.

A few counts support this clonotype. This chain links TRBV6-1 with TRBJ1-4; D might be TRBD1 (6 bases). Germline V gene sequence: CDR1 MNHNS, CDR2 SASEGT. CDR3 size: 16 residues. The V gene lost 1 base and the J gene lost 4 bases, with 13 bases spanning the gap. CDR3 nucleotide sequence: TGTGCCAGCAGTGAAGTCGGTCAGGGGATTAATGAAAAACTGTTTTTT. As protein: CASSEVGQGINEKLFF.

This clonotype was detected many times. V and J are TRBV29-1 and TRBJ2-5, with a possible D match to TRBD1 (5 bases). The CDR3 length is 13 residues. The V and J ends lost 6 bases and 0 bases respectively, with 11 bases between them. The V gene's germline CDR1 is SQVTM and CDR2 ANQGSEA. Written as DNA, the CDR3 is TGCAGCGTCCTGACAGCGTACCAAGAGACCCAGTACTTC. This sequence encodes CSVLTAYQETQYF.

As to this clonotype: This may stem from a read error, because a much larger clone lies one nucleotide away. The V gene is TRBV5-1, the J gene TRBJ2-2; D call uncertain. The CDR3 runs 15 residues. Germline CDR1 reads SGHRS; CDR2 reads YFSETQ. The CDR3, as DNA: TGCGTCAGCAGCACCAGGCAGACGAACACCGGGGAGCTGTTTTTT. It encodes CVSSTRQTNTGELFF. Full variable domain (missing parts from reference TRBV5-1 and TRBJ2-2): KAGVTQTPRYLIKTRGQQVTLSCSPISGHRSVSWYQQTPGQGLQFLFEYFSETQRNKGNFPGRFSGRQFSNSRSEMNVSTLELGDSALYLCVSSTRQTNTGELFFGEGSRLTVL.

This clonotype was counted between two and nine times. A read error may account for a junction end that differs from germline. The V gene is TRBV29-1, the J gene TRBJ2-2; the D call may be TRBD1 or TRBD2 (5 bases each). The CDR3 contains 13 residues. Germline CDR1 is SQVTM and CDR2 is ANQGSEA. This CDR3 reads CSVDTGNSGELFF. In DNA form, the CDR3 reads TGCAGCGTGGACACGGGGAACAGCGGGGAGCTGTTTTTT.

For this clonotype: A read error may explain this, as a much larger clone is one base away. V and J are TRBV12-3 or TRBV12-4 and TRBJ1-1, with D perhaps matching TRBD1 (5 bases). Trimming cost V 6 bases and J 6 bases, with 14 bases left between them. The CDR3 is made up of 13 amino acids. In nucleotides, the CDR3 is TGTGCCAGCAGCGTCCCCCTGGGGGCTGAAGCTTTCTTT. Protein sequence: CASSVPLGAEAFF.

A word on this clonotype: The CDR3 does not close with the conserved phenylalanine or tryptophan, likely indicating a read error. The DNA is omitted, as the CDR3 cannot be located on it reliably, and the CDR3 follows TCRdb's listing. CDR3 sequence reads: CAGSLSWSPSGEYI. The J gene is TRBJ2-5, the V gene TRBV5-6; the D call of TRBD2 is as the table states it, not checked on the DNA. The CDR3 numbers 14 amino acids, ends counted. CDR1 SGHDT and CDR2 YYEEEE come from the germline V gene.